This T cell receptor (beta chain) came from a study of multiple sclerosis patients with progressive multifocal leukoencephalopathy (dated by TCRdb to the late 2010s). In the study overall: Peripheral T and B cells were examined in MS patients who went on to develop PML (4 under natalizumab, 1 after alemtuzumab) as well as in treated patients who did not. From before therapy, through 6 and 12 months, up to PML onset, two natalizumab-treated patients who later developed PML were tracked longitudinally. The goal was to find JC virus-specific or public T-cell expansions that arose at the time of PML onset. Study-wide conclusions, independent of this receptor: Given the small, descriptive cohort, it remained unclear whether the study findings reflect JC virus infection or general immunocompromise. No common TRBV or TRBJ gene usage or preferential TRBV-TRBJ pairings were detected when PML developed. Only peripheral blood was analyzed, although cerebrospinal fluid or brain lymphocytes might be more informative for natalizumab-associated PML. Only PML patients had TRB clones above 0.5% frequency, but the clones expanded at PML onset were already present before and during natalizumab therapy. In most PML patients, lower normalized Shannon entropy suggested less diverse TRB repertoires, while the natalizumab-treated controls had values close to 1.

As for this clone: Its binding antigen is unknown. No quality values exist for individual bases; no much larger clone is one base distant.

Measured from the cysteine to the phenylalanine, the CDR3 is 15 residues long. The entry retains the CDR3 DNA only, 45 bases that are in frame from base 1. According to the germline V gene, CDR1 reads SGHTA and CDR2 reads FQGNSA. Trimmed from V: 5 bases; trimmed from J: 8 bases; junction bases lacking a gene match: 14. The sample's time point label is to be understood as: time of PML onset. The treatment or condition label, read with the paper, signifies: on natalizumab therapy at sampling. Diagnosis of PML relied on clinical and MRI findings, with confirmation coming from detection of JC virus DNA in cerebrospinal fluid. In the natalizumab-treated patients, PML developed after between roughly 16 and 56 months of natalizumab therapy. All listed patients had previously received interferon beta, and all PML patients were female. At the time of PML onset, T3 blood samples were collected. Ficoll-Hypaque density gradient centrifugation was used to isolate peripheral blood mononuclear cells.

Using the immunoSEQ two-step multiplex PCR at survey-level depth, TRB CDR3 regions were amplified from genomic DNA. Each PCR was spiked with synthetic inline TR CDR3 controls spanning all V-J pairings to estimate template counts and remove amplification bias. Reads went through processing to reduce amplification and sequencing bias, and quantification was done against synthetic TR CDR3 analogs. The original pipeline was this. Raw data were processed in ImmunoSEQ Analyzer, with out-of-frame sequences and CDR3s containing stop codons removed, and genes were named according to IMGT nomenclature. Normalized Shannon entropy, defined as 1 minus Pielou's evenness, was used to summarize repertoire diversity. Two TRB sequences were counted as identical only if the two sequences had the same V gene, J gene and CDR3. Public PML clonotypes were defined as CDR3s shared by two or more PML-onset samples but absent from earlier samples, from controls, and from public databases. Position-by-position CDR3 amino acid composition was analyzed in Skylign with the observed count method. As stored in TCRdb, this immuneACCESS dataset retains in-frame rearrangements with V and J assigned. A fraction of the clones does not appear; measured against another copy, unresolved V genes explain less than half of the discrepancy, and the remainder lacks a known reason. The V and J calls and the clone size are those of that table, but D and trimming were determined from the DNA. The sample yields 25,000 to 35,000 clones; roughly 87% were counted once. Roughly 3.1% of the sample is taken by the ten largest.

The sequenced sample was PBMCs, obtained from a patient treated with natalizumab. This sequence uses TRBV7-2 and TRBJ1-1; 7 bases in between match TRBD1. The TCR originated in a human donor with progressive multifocal leukoencephalopathy. The DNA is as follows: TGTGCCAGCAGCCGCCGGACAGGCGCCCCGGTGGAAGCTTTCTTT. Translated, it reads CASSRRTGAPVEAFF.